This T cell receptor (beta chain) was found in a study of technical replicates of blood from four donors. The CDR3 runs to 13 residues. CDR1 is SEHNR and CDR2 is FQNEAQ in the germline V gene (reference sequence). Trimming stripped 4 bases from V and 5 bases from J, with 11 bases between. Produced via immunoSEQ multiplex PCR; TCRdb's table is partial and in-frame only. In the table there are about 70,000 clones, just under 97% of which are singletons. This clone came up once. Sequences were obtained from T cells isolated from PBMCs. The sequence was obtained from a human donor in good health. The genes are TRBV7-9 and TRBJ2-5; tentatively, D is TRBD2 (6 bases). The DNA of the CDR3 is TGTGCCAGCAGCTGGGACTTTCGGGAGACCCAGTACTTC. Translated: CASSWDFRETQYF.